Below are 2 T cell receptor beta chains sequenced from a single sample in a study of T cell clusters in autoimmune cytopenias. Tens of thousands of genome equivalents of blood DNA were amplified for TRB. Multiplex touch-down PCR amplified TRB using TRB-A and TRB-B pools in one tube. TCRdb derives one entry per CDR3 protein from the multiplex PCR reads, leaving out DNA. Its table lists 9,500 to 12,000 distinct CDR3 sequences. The sample was also reused in another study, on T cell repertoires in aging, cancer and after chemotherapy.

Material: peripheral blood. All receptors come from a human donor in good health.

Here the CDR3 reads CSVATDVTDGYTF. The chain is built from TRBV29-1 and TRBJ1-2; TCRdb's D call of TRBD1 is untestable without DNA. The CDR3 is 13 residues long. The germline V gene encodes CDR1 SQVTM and CDR2 ANQGSEA.

This clonotype is deemed medium-sized by its frequency. The V and J genes are TRBV5-4 and TRBJ2-1; TCRdb outputs TRBD1, but without DNA this stays unchecked. CDR1 is SGHNT and CDR2 is YYREEE in the germline V gene (reference sequence). This CDR3 is built from 11 residues. The CDR3 protein is CASSLRGEQFF. Full variable domain (missing parts from reference TRBV5-4 and TRBJ2-1): ETGVTQSPTHLIKTRGQQVTLRCSSQSGHNTVSWYQQALGQGPQFIFQYYREEENGRGNFPPRFSGLQFPNYSSELNVNALELDDSALYLCASSLRGEQFFGPGTRLTVL.